These 14 T cell receptor beta chains came from one sample sequenced in a study of long-term antiretroviral therapy in people with HIV. The run of the v3.0 immunoSEQ assay was at survey level. Measured with immunoSEQ multiplex PCR; TCRdb has only the in-frame clones, and not every one. The sample carries 29,000 or so clones, 93% recorded once. The specimen was unsorted PBMCs, collected roughly 6.5 years after starting antiretroviral therapy. The receptors derive from a middle-aged woman with HIV.

V is TRBV6-6 and J is TRBJ1-1; 7 nucleotides align to TRBD1. Losses at the gene ends were 3 bases for V and 1 base for J; bases not matched to a gene: 5. CDR3 size: 15 residues. Germline CDR1 MNHNY, CDR2 SVGAGI (reference sequence). CDR3 nucleotides: TGTGCCAGCAGTTATGGGACAGCTCAGAACACTGAAGCTTTCTTT. It is translated as CASSYGTAQNTEAFF.

J is TRBJ2-7 and V is TRBV6-5; D is perhaps TRBD1 (6 bases). Per the germline V gene, CDR1 is MNHEY and CDR2 is SVGAGI. Trimming cost V 6 bases and J 4 bases, with 13 bases left between them. The CDR3 is 13 amino acids. The CDR3 protein is CASSALQGYEQYF. The CDR3 DNA sequence: TGTGCCAGCAGCGCCTTACAGGGTTACGAGCAGTACTTC.

This clone has only one observation. The chain links TRBV6-5 to TRBJ1-5, with D perhaps TRBD1 (5 bases). V lost 2 bases, J lost 2 bases, and 7 bases lay in between. The CDR3 consists of 14 residues. Germline V lookup: CDR1 MNHEY, CDR2 SVGAGI. DNA for the CDR3: TGTGCCAGCAGTTACAGGGGCGGCAATCAGCCCCAGCATTTT. Translating gives CASSYRGGNQPQHF.

The chain has TRBV19 and TRBJ2-7, with D perhaps assigned TRBD1 or TRBD2 (6 bases each). The CDR3 covers 14 residues. Trimming stripped 5 bases from V and 2 bases from J, with 13 bases between. The germline V gene has CDR1 LNHDA and CDR2 SQIVND (reference sequence). DNA for the CDR3: TGTGCCAGTAGTGGAGGGACAAATACCTACGAGCAGTACTTC. This translates into CASSGGTNTYEQYF.

This clone was found once. This rearrangement joins TRBV27 to TRBJ2-1, with D hard to call. CDR1 MNHEY and CDR2 SMNVEV come from the germline V gene (reference sequence). The V gene lost 6 bases and the J gene lost 7 bases, with 22 bases spanning the gap. The CDR3 consists of 16 residues. CDR3 nucleotides: TGTGCCAGCAGCCCTCCCGGGTCAGTCCTGATGAATGAGCAGTTCTTC. Translating gives CASSPPGSVLMNEQFF.

This chain connects TRBV30 to TRBJ2-7; D tentatively fits TRBD1 or TRBD2 (5 bases each). The CDR3 contains 12 residues. Germline CDR1 GTSNPN, CDR2 SVGIG (reference sequence). Trimming pared 5 bases from V and 7 bases from J, leaving 15 bases between. The CDR3 here is CAWERRGREQYF. The CDR3 DNA is TGTGCCTGGGAGAGAAGGGGACGGGAGCAGTACTTC.

The V gene is TRBV2, the J gene TRBJ1-2, with TRBD1 matching 8 bases. J lost 7 bases, V lost 5 bases, and 12 bases had no gene match. The CDR3 contains 15 residues. Germline CDR1 reads SNHLY; CDR2 reads FYNNEI. The CDR3 DNA follows: TGTGCCAGCAGTATCCAGGGGGCAATAATGGGTGGCTACACCTTC. Encoded protein: CASSIQGAIMGGYTF.

CDR3 region: CASSLRLAGTDTQYF. The CDR3 DNA follows: TGTGCCAGCAGCTTAAGACTAGCCGGCACAGATACGCAGTATTTT. This chain connects TRBV7-3 to TRBJ2-3; 7 nucleotides match TRBD2. The length of the CDR3 is 15 residues. Per germline, CDR1 SGHTA and CDR2 FQGTGA. J gave up 1 base and V 1 base, and 2 bases lay outside the gene matches.

The rearrangement links TRBV30 to TRBJ1-5; 11 bases match TRBD1. The CDR3 has 19 residues. CDR1 and CDR2 (germline): GTSNPN, SVGIG (reference sequence). J lost 7 bases, V lost 1 base, and 18 bases had no gene match. The DNA of the CDR3 is TGTGCCTGGAGTGGGCCGGGACAGGGGGTTTTGGTTTCCCGCCAGCCCCAGCATTTT. It yields the protein CAWSGPGQGVLVSRQPQHF. Together with reference TRBV30 and TRBJ1-5, the CDR3 gives the full variable domain: SQTIHQWPATLVQPVGSPLSLECTVEGTSNPNLYWYRQAAGRGLQLLFYSVGIGQISSEVPQNLSASRPQDRQFILSSKKLLLSDSGFYLCAWSGPGQGVLVSRQPQHFGDGTRLSIL.

The V call is TRBV11-3, the J call TRBJ2-7; TRBD1 might be the D (5 bases). The germline CDR1 and CDR2 sequences are SGHNT and YENEEA. This CDR3 has 14 amino acids. V lost 5 bases and J lost 3, with 14 bases in between. CDR3 in amino acids: CASSRQRNNYEQYF. The CDR3 nucleotides read TGTGCCAGCAGCCGACAGAGAAACAACTACGAGCAGTACTTC.

The chain recombines TRBV7-6 with TRBJ2-5; D gene ambiguous. CDR1 is SGHVS, CDR2 FNYEAQ, per germline. The CDR3 is made up of 14 amino acids. V lost 2 bases, J lost 2 bases, and 9 bases lay in between. CDR3 sequence: CASSLRARQETQYF. The DNA of the CDR3 is TGTGCCAGCAGCTTAAGGGCCAGACAAGAGACCCAGTACTTC.

The chain combines TRBV27 with TRBJ1-2; 7 positions agree with TRBD1. The CDR3 totals 17 residues. Per germline, CDR1 MNHEY and CDR2 SMNVEV (reference sequence). Trimming cost V 3 bases and J 0 bases; bases outside gene matches: 10. In nucleotides, the CDR3 is TGTGCCAGCAGTTTGATAGGGGGCGGGCTAGCTAACTATGGCTACACCTTC. Its translation is CASSLIGGGLANYGYTF.

The chain uses TRBV5-1 and TRBJ2-7, with D tentatively TRBD1 (6 bases). V lost 1 base to trimming and J lost 6 bases, with 17 bases between them. Germline lookup yields CDR1 SGHRS and CDR2 YFSETQ. This CDR3 has 15 residues. CDR3 DNA: TGCGCCAGCAGCTTGTGGGGTTACAGGGTGACCGAGCAGTACTTC. This gives the protein CASSLWGYRVTEQYF.

V gene TRBV15 combines with J gene TRBJ2-1, with 9 bases aligning to TRBD2. V lost 1 base and J lost 6; bases outside the gene matches: 4. This CDR3 has 15 amino acids. Germline V lookup: CDR1 LNHNV, CDR2 YYDKDF (reference sequence). The CDR3 here is CATSRVAGGFNEQFF. The CDR3 coding sequence is TGTGCCACCAGCAGAGTGGCGGGGGGGTTCAATGAGCAGTTCTTC.